The TCR beta chain described here comes from a study of OX40 agonist ivuxolimab in advanced cancers. General observations from the study: More expanded clones were found, on average, in CD8+ than in CD4+ T cells.

Profiled with immunoSEQ multiplex PCR; TCRdb holds only in-frame clones, not every one. The sample includes 90,000 to 100,000 clones, less than 90% seen only once; the top ten take more than 0.8%. This clone was seen only a few times. Its antigen is undetermined. This CDR3 comprises 14 residues. V trimming: 10 bases; J trimming: 6 bases; junction bases outside the gene matches: 14. CDR1 and CDR2 (germline): SNHLY, FYNNEI. The starting material was CD4+ or CD8+ T cells sorted from blood, obtained in a trial of the OX40 agonist ivuxolimab. This chain connects TRBV2 to TRBJ1-2; 7 bases are a match to TRBD1. The sequence came from an adult with an advanced solid tumor such as melanoma, head and neck, liver or kidney cancer. CDR3 region: CAISQGKIPHGYTF. As DNA, the CDR3 is TGTGCCATTTCACAGGGGAAAATCCCTCATGGCTACACCTTC.